What follows are 18 T cell receptor beta chains derived from one specimen sequenced in a study of T cell changes during pregnancy in multiple sclerosis (dated by TCRdb to about 2019). The receptor library was made with the immunoSEQ multiplex PCR assay. TCRdb stores this immuneACCESS table with in-frame sequences only. Part of the clones is absent; in the studies checked, under half of the shortfall reflects unresolved V genes, and no reason is known for the rest. The sample table lists 65,000 to 85,000 clones, more than 75% of them with a count of one. The ten biggest clones cover approximately 1.5% of the sample. This specimen was peripheral blood, taken in the third trimester of pregnancy. Receptors were obtained from a female donor with multiple sclerosis, enrolled in a pregnancy study.

This sequence joins TRBV5-5 and TRBJ1-2; unclear D gene. In germline, CDR1 is SGHKS, CDR2 YYEKEE (reference sequence). Trimming took 2 bases from V and 3 from J, leaving 8 bases between them. The CDR3 loop spans 13 amino acids. The CDR3 reads CASSFTLDYGYTF. The CDR3, as DNA: TGTGCCAGCAGCTTTACGTTAGACTATGGCTACACCTTC. Drawing the rest from reference TRBV5-5 and TRBJ1-2, the complete variable domain is DAGVTQSPTHLIKTRGQQVTLRCSPISGHKSVSWYQQVLGQGPQFIFQYYEKEERGRGNFPDRFSARQFPNYSSELNVNALLLGDSALYLCASSFTLDYGYTFGSGTRLTVV.

The chain joins TRBV27 to TRBJ1-1, with D perhaps TRBD1 (5 bases). Deletions cut 5 bases from V and 1 base from J, with 14 bases between. CDR3 size: 15 residues. The germline V gene encodes CDR1 MNHEY and CDR2 SMNVEV (reference sequence). For the CDR3, the DNA is TGTGCCAGCAGTACGGGGGGGGGAGCGAACACTGAAGCTTTCTTT. It specifies CASSTGGGANTEAFF.

The genes are TRBV5-1 and TRBJ2-2, with 9 bases fitting TRBD1. Germline CDR1 and CDR2: SGHRS and YFSETQ. The CDR3 has 17 amino acids. The ends lost 4 bases at V and 6 bases at J; junction bases unmatched: 13. CDR3 residues: CASSLLTGGPGAGELFF. For the CDR3, the DNA is TGCGCCAGCAGCCTCCTAACAGGGGGCCCGGGCGCCGGGGAGCTGTTTTTT.

The V gene is TRBV6-1, the J gene TRBJ1-2; D perhaps matches TRBD1 (6 bases). The V gene's germline CDR1 is MNHNS and CDR2 SASEGT. The CDR3 runs to 12 residues. Trimming left V 6 bases short and J 5 bases short, with 10 bases between. CDR3 DNA: TGTGCCAGCAGCTTAACAGGGTATGGCTACACCTTC. It yields the protein CASSLTGYGYTF.

This chain connects TRBV18 to TRBJ1-2; D is ambiguous. This CDR3 contains 14 residues. V was cut by 2 bases and J by 4 bases, with 11 bases left in between. Germline assignment: CDR1 KGHSH and CDR2 LQKENI. This chain's CDR3 is CASSPSARGYGYTF. DNA for the CDR3: TGTGCCAGCTCACCATCTGCCAGAGGCTATGGCTACACCTTC.

The chain combines TRBV5-6 with TRBJ1-3, with D possibly TRBD1 on 6 matching bases. The CDR3 sequence is 15 residues long. CDR1 is SGHDT and CDR2 is YYEEEE in the germline V gene. The germline V and J ends were trimmed by 0 bases and 3 bases, with 10 bases remaining between them. CDR3 nucleotides: TGTGCCAGCAGCTTGGATTGGACAGTTGGAAACACCATATATTTT. Protein sequence: CASSLDWTVGNTIYF.

The CDR3 nucleotides are TGTGCCATCAGAGATACAGGGTTTTTAGGCCTCTACGAGCAGTACTTC. It is translated as CAIRDTGFLGLYEQYF. The chain links TRBV10-3 to TRBJ2-7, with a possible D match to TRBD1 (6 bases). Trimming left V 6 bases short and J 3 bases short, with 21 bases between. This CDR3 spans 16 amino acids. The germline V gene has CDR1 ENHRY and CDR2 SYGVKD.

The genes are TRBV28 and TRBJ2-1, with 11 bases lining up with TRBD2. Per germline, CDR1 MDHEN and CDR2 SYDVKM. There are 15 residues in the CDR3. V gave up 4 bases and J gave up 7 bases; unmatched junction bases: 6. CDR3 in amino acids: CASSSLAGGRNEQFF. The CDR3 nucleotides read TGTGCCAGCAGTTCTTTAGCGGGGGGGCGAAATGAGCAGTTCTTC.

The V gene is TRBV27, the J gene TRBJ1-5; 8 nucleotides line up with TRBD1. V lost 3 bases and J lost 6; bases outside the gene matches: 4. The CDR3 runs 14 residues. CDR1 and CDR2 (germline): MNHEY, SMNVEV (reference sequence). CDR3 DNA: TGTGCCAGCAGTTTTACAGGGGGAGGTCAGCCCCAGCATTTT. As protein: CASSFTGGGQPQHF.

As regards this clone: Other DNA variants within this sample encode the same CDR3. The chain has TRBV5-1 and TRBJ2-3; possible D gene TRBD1, 5 bases. Per the germline V gene, CDR1 is SGHRS and CDR2 is YFSETQ. Trimming stripped 0 bases from V and 1 base from J, with 6 bases between. CDR3 length equals 14 residues. The CDR3 bases are TGCGCCAGCAGCTTGGCACAGGGCACAGATACGCAGTATTTT. Translating gives CASSLAQGTDTQYF.

The gene calls are TRBV9 and TRBJ2-3; D might be TRBD2 (7 bases). Germline V CDR1 and CDR2: SGDLS, YYNGEE. The CDR3 runs to 17 residues. V shed 0 bases and J shed 5 bases, with 19 bases lying between them. CDR3 in DNA: TGTGCCAGCAGCGTAGAGGGGGGGCGGGGGATGGAAGATACGCAGTATTTT. Residues: CASSVEGGRGMEDTQYF.

The CDR3 is CASSTLGRGRDTDTQYF. The CDR3 DNA follows: TGTGCCAGTAGTACCTTGGGGAGGGGCAGGGACACAGATACGCAGTATTTT. The chain couples TRBV19 to TRBJ2-3; TRBD2 matches 7 bases. The CDR3 covers 17 residues. The V and J ends lost 4 bases and 2 bases, in that order; junction bases with no gene match: 12. CDR1 and CDR2 (germline): LNHDA, SQIVND (reference sequence).

The rearrangement links TRBV5-1 to TRBJ1-1, with D possibly matching TRBD1 (5 bases). This CDR3 spans 14 amino acids. CDR1 is SGHRS, CDR2 YFSETQ, per germline. V lost 0 bases to trimming and J lost 4 bases, with 10 bases between them. The CDR3 region has the DNA TGCGCCAGCAGCTTGGATGGGGGGGGCACTGAAGCTTTCTTT. Amino acids: CASSLDGGGTEAFF.

The genes are TRBV7-6 and TRBJ2-5; D remains ambiguous. This CDR3 is 12 amino acids long. Trimming removed 2 bases from V and 4 bases from J, with 5 bases in between. Per germline, CDR1 SGHVS and CDR2 FNYEAQ. The CDR3 loop is CASSLYGETQYF. The DNA of the CDR3 is TGTGCCAGCAGCTTATACGGAGAGACCCAGTACTTC.

In this sample, this clone turned up once. V gene TRBV9 combines with J gene TRBJ1-3; D gene uncertain. The CDR3 is 17 amino acids. Looked up from germline, CDR1 is SGDLS and CDR2 is YYNGEE. With 3 bases removed from V and 0 bases from J, the gap between germline ends came to 16 bases. CDR3 amino acids: CASSDSAGPFSGNTIYF. CDR3 coding DNA: TGTGCCAGCAGCGATTCGGCAGGTCCCTTCTCTGGAAACACCATATATTTT.

The chain employs TRBV7-9 and TRBJ2-3, with D tentatively TRBD1 (5 bases). Per germline, CDR1 SEHNR and CDR2 FQNEAQ (reference sequence). The germline V and J ends were trimmed by 5 bases and 4 bases, with 16 bases remaining between them. The CDR3 is 15 amino acids. The DNA for the CDR3 is TGTGCCAGCAGCCTACCGGGCAGCAGGGCAGATACGCAGTATTTT. Translation gives CASSLPGSRADTQYF.

The CDR3 is CASSLGSTGDTGELFF. The CDR3, as DNA: TGTGCCAGCAGCTTGGGCTCAACGGGGGACACCGGGGAGCTGTTTTTT. The chain carries TRBV7-2 and TRBJ2-2, with a tentative D call TRBD2 (6 bases). Per the germline V gene, CDR1 is SGHTA and CDR2 is FQGNSA. This CDR3 region has 16 residues. Trimming pared 3 bases from V and 3 bases from J, leaving 14 bases between.

The chain uses TRBV6-5 and TRBJ1-4; 9 bases fit TRBD1. The CDR3 has 16 residues. V was pared by 4 bases and J by 6 bases, with 9 bases of the junction left unmatched. Germline assignment: CDR1 MNHEY and CDR2 SVGAGI. The DNA of the CDR3 is TGTGCCAGCAGTTCTCCGAGGGGACAGGGATATGAAAAACTGTTTTTT. As protein: CASSSPRGQGYEKLFF.